The rows below give T cell receptor beta chains drawn from one sample of a study of T cell repertoires in cytomegalovirus infection. TCRdb analysed the reads with MiXCR anew, one entry per CDR3 protein. In the table there are almost 550,000 distinct CDR3 sequences, 15% to 20% of which are singletons. Sample: CD8+ T cells from PBMCs. Receptors originate from a human donor in good health (CMV status not recorded). Some clones in this sample may be carry-over from other donors' samples. Each CDR3 is given with its conserved first and last residue. The D gene is left open where the match is weak. Size is omitted from some rows. Given values are once, few, many or a class for expanded clones.

J | D | V | size | DNA | CDR3
TRBJ2-7 | - | TRBV20-1 | - | TGCAGTGCTAGGGATCCCAGGGGCCATTCCTACGAGCAGTACTTC | CSARDPRGHSYEQYF
TRBJ2-2 | TRBD2 | TRBV7-9 | many | TGTGGGACTAGCGCCTCGAACACCGGGGAGCTGTTTTTT | CGTSASNTGELFF
TRBJ2-4 | TRBD2 | TRBV7-3 | many | TGTGCCAGCAGCGTGTCGGGGGGGGAAAACATTCAGTACTTC | CASSVSGGENIQYF
TRBJ1-3 | - | TRBV6-6 | few | TGTGCCAGCAGTTACGAAGTTCCCAGGATCTCTGGAAACACCATATATTTT | CASSYEVPRISGNTIYF
TRBJ2-1 | - | TRBV5-1 | few | TGCGCCAGCAGCTTTCACAGGAGTAGCTCCTACAATGAGCAGTTCTTC | CASSFHRSSSYNEQFF
TRBJ2-7 | - | TRBV2 | many | TGTGCCAGCAGGGGACCCGAGGAGTACTTC | CASRGPEEYF
TRBJ1-1 | - | TRBV7-9 | many | TGTGCCAGCAGCTTATTAGGGGCCTCAGACAGAGCCTATGAAGCTTTCTTT | CASSLLGASDRAYEAFF
TRBJ2-3 | - | TRBV5-1 | - | TGCGCCAGCAGCTTGGCCGAAAACAGGGAAGAGTATTTT | CASSLAENREEYF
TRBJ2-6 | TRBD1 | TRBV28 | few | TGTGCCAGATTCTCGGGACAGTCCCACTCTGGGGCCAACGTCCTGACTTTC | CARFSGQSHSGANVLTF
TRBJ2-3 | TRBD2 | TRBV7-6 | many | TGTGCCAGCAGCCCCCGACTAGCGGGGACTTCCACAGATACGCAGTATTTT | CASSPRLAGTSTDTQYF
TRBJ2-5 | TRBD2 | TRBV9 | few | TGTGCCAGCAGCTCTACACCCCTAGCGGGGGGTCGGGAGACCCAGTACTTC | CASSSTPLAGGRETQYF
TRBJ1-5 | - | TRBV7-8 | many | TGTGCCAGCAGCTCGGCCCCCAATCAGCCCCAGCATTTT | CASSSAPNQPQHF
TRBJ1-1 | TRBD1 | TRBV2 | - | TGTGCCACTCGCGCCAGGGGGCGCGAAGCTTTCTTT | CATRARGREAFF
TRBJ1-2 | - | TRBV2 | many | TGTGCCAGCAGTGAGAGGGGATTCGGAGACTATGGCTACACCTTC | CASSERGFGDYGYTF
TRBJ2-3 | TRBD2 | TRBV27 | many | TGTGCCAGCAGTTTAAACCTCCCTGGAGCGGGGGGCATAAGAGATACGCAGTATTTT | CASSLNLPGAGGIRDTQYF
TRBJ1-4 | TRBD1 | TRBV29-1 | few | TGCAGCGTCGCGGGACAGGGGGATGAAAAACTGTTTTTT | CSVAGQGDEKLFF
TRBJ1-1 | - | TRBV4-2 | - | TGTGCCAGCAGCCAAGATCCCGGGACAAGGGGCGCGAGCACTGAAGCTTTCTTT | CASSQDPGTRGASTEAFF
TRBJ2-7 | - | TRBV3-1 | - | TGTGCCAGCAGCCAAGATCGGAGGAGGAATTCCCCCTACGAGCAGTACTTC | CASSQDRRRNSPYEQYF
TRBJ2-1 | TRBD2 | TRBV7-8 | many | TGTGCCAGCAGCTCAACAGGGGGGACTAGCGGCTACAATGAGCAGTTCTTC | CASSSTGGTSGYNEQFF
TRBJ1-6 | - | TRBV18 | few | TGTGCCAGCTCACCTCAGGACAGATCCTATAATTCACCCCTCCACTTT | CASSPQDRSYNSPLHF
TRBJ2-1 | TRBD2 | TRBV7-1 | - | TGTGCAAGCAGCCAGACTAGCGTGAGCTCCTACAATGAGCAGTTCTTC | CASSQTSVSSYNEQFF
TRBJ2-3 | TRBD2 | TRBV10-3 | - | TGTGCCTGCCAGAGTAGCGGGAGTTCAGATACGCAGTATTTT | CACQSSGSSDTQYF
TRBJ2-5 | - | TRBV14 | - | TGTGCCAGCAGCCAATTTAGATCAGGGGTAGAGACCCAGTACTTC | CASSQFRSGVETQYF
TRBJ2-3 | - | TRBV6-5 | few | TGTGCCAGCAGTAACATGCCAGATACGCAGTATTTT | CASSNMPDTQYF
TRBJ2-3 | - | TRBV4-1 | few | TGCGCCAGCAGCCTTCAGCAGGGGAGCACAGATACGCAGTATTTT | CASSLQQGSTDTQYF
TRBJ2-1 | - | TRBV14 | few | TGTGCCAGCAGCCAAGCTAGCCCCCTCCTCTACAATGAGCAGTTCTTC | CASSQASPLLYNEQFF
TRBJ2-1 | TRBD1 | TRBV7-3 | - | TGTGCCAGCAGCCCCACAGGGGCCGGTGAGCAGTTCTTC | CASSPTGAGEQFF
TRBJ1-6 | TRBD1 | TRBV19 | - | TGTGCCAGTAGTCCCAAGGGGGCTTACCCCCTCCACTTT | CASSPKGAYPLHF
TRBJ2-2 | - | TRBV10-2 | few | TGCGCCAGCAGTGAAACAGGGCCCACCGGGGAGCTGTTTTTT | CASSETGPTGELFF
TRBJ2-3 | - | TRBV4-3 | - | TGCGCCAGCAGCTTCCGACAGGTCCGGGGCACAGATACGCAGTATTTT | CASSFRQVRGTDTQYF
TRBJ2-3 | - | TRBV2 | many | TGTGCCACCTCGGAAGGGAAGCGTCTCACAGATACGCAGTATTTT | CATSEGKRLTDTQYF
TRBJ2-5 | - | TRBV10-3 | many | TGTGCCATCAGTGAGACCAAAGAGACCCAGTACTTC | CAISETKETQYF
TRBJ1-2 | TRBD1 | TRBV7-8 | many | TGTGCCAGCAGCTTTAGGGACCCCTACCAGGGGACAGGAGAATATGGCTACACCTTC | CASSFRDPYQGTGEYGYTF
TRBJ2-3 | TRBD1 | TRBV5-1 | few | TGCGCCAGCAGCTCATGGGACAGGGCAACTCAAGATACGCAGTATTTT | CASSSWDRATQDTQYF
TRBJ1-1 | - | TRBV6-5 | - | TGTGCCAGCAGTCCCGGCGGGGGTCACACTGAAGCTTTCTTT | CASSPGGGHTEAFF
TRBJ1-1 | - | TRBV19 | - | TGTGCCAGTAGTATAAAAGGGGGGCGCCGAGGCACTGAAGCTTTCTTT | CASSIKGGRRGTEAFF
TRBJ1-3 | TRBD1 | TRBV29-1 | few | TGCAGCATATGGGACAGCTCTGGAAACACCATATATTTT | CSIWDSSGNTIYF
TRBJ2-1 | - | TRBV19 | - | TGTGCCAGTACCCCGACTGTCTACAATGAGCAGTTCTTC | CASTPTVYNEQFF
TRBJ2-3 | TRBD1 | TRBV3-1 | - | TGTGCCAGCAGCCAGGTTAAACAGGGGGCCGCCACAGATACGCAGTATTTT | CASSQVKQGAATDTQYF
TRBJ2-7 | - | TRBV7-8 | many | TGTGCCAGCAGCTTAGCTCGCCCAGGCCCCTACGAGCAGTACTTC | CASSLARPGPYEQYF
TRBJ2-3 | TRBD1 | TRBV7-6 | many | TGTGCCAGCAGCCTACAGGGGGGCACAGATACGCAGTATTTT | CASSLQGGTDTQYF
TRBJ1-1 | - | TRBV28 | - | TGTGCCAGCCCTGGCCCCGGGGGGGCGCATACTGAAGCTTTCTTT | CASPGPGGAHTEAFF
TRBJ1-4 | TRBD1 | TRBV20-1 | few | TGCAGTGCTCTCGTCCGGGACAGGTGGCGGCGGGGCGTTAATGAAAAACTGTTTTTT | CSALVRDRWRRGVNEKLFF
TRBJ1-5 | - | TRBV3-1 | few | TGTGCCAGCAGCCAATTCAAGGGATCGGTACAGCCCCAGCATTTT | CASSQFKGSVQPQHF
TRBJ1-1 | TRBD1 | TRBV25-1 | many | TGTGCCAGCAGTGCCCAGGGGGGTGGCACTGAAGCTTTCTTT | CASSAQGGGTEAFF
TRBJ1-1 | - | TRBV10-3 | - | TGTGCATCAGGGGTTGATAGTATGAACACTGAAGCTTTCTTT | CASGVDSMNTEAFF
TRBJ1-3 | - | TRBV12-3/TRBV12-4 | many | TGTGCCACGATTTTCCCGAGGACAGACGATGGAAACACCATATATTTT | CATIFPRTDDGNTIYF
TRBJ2-7 | - | TRBV6-5 | few | TGTGCCAGCAGTTACGCAGGGAGTTACTACGAGCAGTACTTC | CASSYAGSYYEQYF